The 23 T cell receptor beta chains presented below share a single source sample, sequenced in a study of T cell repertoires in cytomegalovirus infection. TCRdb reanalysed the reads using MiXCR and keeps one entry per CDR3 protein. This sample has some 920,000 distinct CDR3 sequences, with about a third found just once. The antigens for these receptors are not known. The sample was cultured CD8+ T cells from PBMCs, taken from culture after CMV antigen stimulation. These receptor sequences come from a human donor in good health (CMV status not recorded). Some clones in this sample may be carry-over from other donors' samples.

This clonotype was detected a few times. The CDR3 DNA sequence: TGTGCCAGCAGCTTCCACCCTACTAGCGGGGGGGCCCTCACAGATACGCAGTATTTT. Translated: CASSFHPTSGGALTDTQYF. The chain employs TRBV7-2 and TRBJ2-3; TRBD2 matches 13 bases. The V and J ends lost 3 bases and 2 bases, in that order; junction bases with no gene match: 11. This CDR3 has 19 residues. Germline V gene lookup returns CDR1 SGHTA and CDR2 FQGNSA. Using reference TRBV7-2 and TRBJ2-3 for the parts outside the CDR3, the full variable domain is GAGVSQSPSNKVTEKGKDVELRCDPISGHTALYWYRQSLGQGLEFLIYFQGNSAPDKSGLPSDRFSAERTGGSVSTLTIQRTQQEDSAVYLCASSFHPTSGGALTDTQYFGPGTRLTVL.

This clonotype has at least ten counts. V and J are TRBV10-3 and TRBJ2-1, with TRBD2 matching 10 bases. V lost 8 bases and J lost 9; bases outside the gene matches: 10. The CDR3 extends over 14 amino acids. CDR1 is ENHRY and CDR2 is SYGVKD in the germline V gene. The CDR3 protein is CAIAPSGGAGEQFF. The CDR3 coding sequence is TGTGCCATCGCCCCAAGCGGGGGGGCCGGTGAGCAGTTCTTC.

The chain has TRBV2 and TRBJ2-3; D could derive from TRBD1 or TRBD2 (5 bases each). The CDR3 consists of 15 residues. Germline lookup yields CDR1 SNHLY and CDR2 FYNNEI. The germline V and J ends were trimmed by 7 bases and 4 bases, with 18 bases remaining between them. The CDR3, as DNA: TGTGCCAGCATCCGGGACCCAGATTTCCCAGATACGCAGTATTTT. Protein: CASIRDPDFPDTQYF. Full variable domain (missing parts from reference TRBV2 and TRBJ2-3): EPEVTQTPSHQVTQMGQEVILRCVPISNHLYFYWYRQILGQKVEFLVSFYNNEISEKSEIFDDQFSVERPDGSNFTLKIRSTKLEDSAMYFCASIRDPDFPDTQYFGPGTRLTVL.

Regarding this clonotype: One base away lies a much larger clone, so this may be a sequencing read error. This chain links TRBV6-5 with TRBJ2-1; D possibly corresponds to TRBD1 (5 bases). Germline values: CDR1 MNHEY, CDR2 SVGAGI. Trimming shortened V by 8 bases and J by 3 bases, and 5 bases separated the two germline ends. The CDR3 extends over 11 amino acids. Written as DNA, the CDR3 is TGTGCCAGCGGACACTACAATGAGCAGTTCTTC. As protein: CASGHYNEQFF.

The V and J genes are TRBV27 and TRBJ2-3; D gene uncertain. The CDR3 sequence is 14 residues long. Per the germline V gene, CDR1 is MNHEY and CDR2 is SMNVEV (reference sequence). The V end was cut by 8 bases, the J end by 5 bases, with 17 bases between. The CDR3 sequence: CASPLGSKVDTQYF. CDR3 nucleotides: TGTGCCAGCCCCCTGGGATCAAAGGTAGATACGCAGTATTTT.

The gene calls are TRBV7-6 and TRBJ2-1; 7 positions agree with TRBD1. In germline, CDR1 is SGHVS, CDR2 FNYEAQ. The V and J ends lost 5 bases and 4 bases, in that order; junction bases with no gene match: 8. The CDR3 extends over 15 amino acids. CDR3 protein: CASSHRQGLYNEQFF. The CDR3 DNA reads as TGTGCCAGCAGCCATAGACAGGGCCTATACAATGAGCAGTTCTTC.

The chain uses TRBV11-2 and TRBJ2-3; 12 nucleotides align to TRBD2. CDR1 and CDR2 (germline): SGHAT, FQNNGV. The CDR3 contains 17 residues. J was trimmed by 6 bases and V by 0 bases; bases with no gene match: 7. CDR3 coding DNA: TGTGCCAGCAGCTTAGATCGGGCTAGCGGGGGGGCTGATACGCAGTATTTT. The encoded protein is CASSLDRASGGADTQYF.

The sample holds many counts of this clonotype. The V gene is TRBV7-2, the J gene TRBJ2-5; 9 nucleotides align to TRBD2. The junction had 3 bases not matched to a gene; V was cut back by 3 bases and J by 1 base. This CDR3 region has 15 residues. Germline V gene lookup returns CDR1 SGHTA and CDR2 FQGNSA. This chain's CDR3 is CASSFSGGPQETQYF. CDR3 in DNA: TGTGCCAGCAGCTTCAGCGGGGGGCCCCAAGAGACCCAGTACTTC.

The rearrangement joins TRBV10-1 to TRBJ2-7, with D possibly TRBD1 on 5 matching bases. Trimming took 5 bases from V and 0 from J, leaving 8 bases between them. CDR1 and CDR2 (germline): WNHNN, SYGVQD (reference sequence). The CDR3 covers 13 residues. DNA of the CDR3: TGCGCCAGCAGTCCGGACATCTCCTACGAGCAGTACTTC. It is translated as CASSPDISYEQYF.

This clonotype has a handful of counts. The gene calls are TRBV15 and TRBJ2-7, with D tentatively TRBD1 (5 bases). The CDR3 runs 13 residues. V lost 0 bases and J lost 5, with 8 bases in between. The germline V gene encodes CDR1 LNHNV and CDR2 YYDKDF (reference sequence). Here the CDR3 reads CATSRDRRDEQYV. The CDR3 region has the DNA TGTGCCACCAGCAGAGATCGCAGGGACGAGCAGTACGTC.

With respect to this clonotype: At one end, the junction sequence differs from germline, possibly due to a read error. The CDR3 bases are TGTGCCGGTAGTATAGATGGCTCGAACACTGAAGCTTTCTTT. Its protein is CAGSIDGSNTEAFF. This chain uses TRBV19 with TRBJ1-1, with D unresolved. The CDR3 has 14 residues. Germline CDR1 is LNHDA and CDR2 is SQIVND (reference sequence).

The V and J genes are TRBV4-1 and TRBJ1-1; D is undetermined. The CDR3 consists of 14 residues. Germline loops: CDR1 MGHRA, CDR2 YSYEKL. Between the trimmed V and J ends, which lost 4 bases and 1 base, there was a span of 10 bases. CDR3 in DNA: TGCGCCAGCAGCCGCTCCACAGAGAACACTGAAGCTTTCTTT. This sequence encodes CASSRSTENTEAFF.

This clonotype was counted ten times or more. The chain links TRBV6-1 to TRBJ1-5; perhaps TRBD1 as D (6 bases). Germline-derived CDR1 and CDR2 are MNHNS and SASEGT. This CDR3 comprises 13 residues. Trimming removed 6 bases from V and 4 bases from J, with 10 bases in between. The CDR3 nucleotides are TGTGCCAGCAGGCGGGGGGCGAATCAGCCCCAGCATTTT. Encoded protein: CASRRGANQPQHF.

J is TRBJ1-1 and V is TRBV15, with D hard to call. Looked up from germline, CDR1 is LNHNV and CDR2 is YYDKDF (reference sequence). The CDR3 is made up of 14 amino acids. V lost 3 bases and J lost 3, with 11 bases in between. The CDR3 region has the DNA TGTGCCACCAGCAGGGGATGGGGTTACACTGAAGCTTTCTTT. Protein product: CATSRGWGYTEAFF.

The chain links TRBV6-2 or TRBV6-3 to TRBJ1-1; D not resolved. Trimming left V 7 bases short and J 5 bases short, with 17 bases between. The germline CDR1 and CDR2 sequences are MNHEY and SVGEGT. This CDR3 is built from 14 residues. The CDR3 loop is CASTPQEVWTEAFF. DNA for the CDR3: TGTGCCAGCACTCCCCAGGAGGTTTGGACTGAAGCTTTCTTT.

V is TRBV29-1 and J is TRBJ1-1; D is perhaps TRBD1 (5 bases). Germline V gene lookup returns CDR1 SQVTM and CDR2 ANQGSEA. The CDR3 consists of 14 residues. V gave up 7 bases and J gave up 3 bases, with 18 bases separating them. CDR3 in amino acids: CSGRPQGLYTEAFF. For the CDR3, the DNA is TGCAGCGGGAGACCTCAGGGTCTCTACACTGAAGCTTTCTTT.

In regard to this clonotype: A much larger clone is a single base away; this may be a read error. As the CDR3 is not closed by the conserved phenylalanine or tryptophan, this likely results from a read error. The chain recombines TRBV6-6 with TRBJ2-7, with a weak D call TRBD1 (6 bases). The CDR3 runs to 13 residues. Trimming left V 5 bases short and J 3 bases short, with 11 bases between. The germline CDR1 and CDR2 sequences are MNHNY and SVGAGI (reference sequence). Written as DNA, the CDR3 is TGTGCCAGCAGTACGAACAGGGTCTACGAGCAGTACTAC. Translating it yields CASSTNRVYEQYY.

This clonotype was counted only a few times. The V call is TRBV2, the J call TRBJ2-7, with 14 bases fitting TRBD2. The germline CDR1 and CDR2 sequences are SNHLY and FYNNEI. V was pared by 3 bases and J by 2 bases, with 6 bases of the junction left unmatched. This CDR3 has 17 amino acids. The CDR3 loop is CASSDLGLAGGTYEQYF. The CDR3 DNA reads TGTGCCAGCAGTGATCTAGGACTAGCGGGGGGTACCTACGAGCAGTACTTC.

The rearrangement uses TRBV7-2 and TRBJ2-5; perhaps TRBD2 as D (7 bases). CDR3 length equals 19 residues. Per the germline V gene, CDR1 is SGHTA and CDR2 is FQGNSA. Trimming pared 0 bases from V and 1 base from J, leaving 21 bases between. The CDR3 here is CASSLATGLVGPTQETQYF. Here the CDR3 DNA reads TGTGCCAGCAGCTTAGCGACAGGACTAGTGGGACCCACCCAAGAGACCCAGTACTTC.

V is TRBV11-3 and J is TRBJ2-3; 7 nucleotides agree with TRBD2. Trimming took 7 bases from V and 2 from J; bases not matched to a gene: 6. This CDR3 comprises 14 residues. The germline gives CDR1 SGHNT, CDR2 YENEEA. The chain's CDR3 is CASNRGGPTDTQYF. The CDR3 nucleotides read TGTGCCAGCAACCGCGGGGGACCCACAGATACGCAGTATTTT.

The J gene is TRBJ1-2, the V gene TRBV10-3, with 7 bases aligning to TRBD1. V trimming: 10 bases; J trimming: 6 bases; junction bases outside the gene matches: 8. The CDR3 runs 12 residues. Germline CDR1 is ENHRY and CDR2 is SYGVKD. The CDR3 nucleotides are TGTGCCACCCAGGGGGGGGATCATGGCTACACCTTC. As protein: CATQGGDHGYTF.

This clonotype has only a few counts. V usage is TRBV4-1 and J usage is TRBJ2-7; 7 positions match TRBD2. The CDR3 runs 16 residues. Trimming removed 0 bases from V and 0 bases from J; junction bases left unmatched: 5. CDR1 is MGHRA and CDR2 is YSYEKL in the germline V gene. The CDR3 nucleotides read TGCGCCAGCAGCCAAGATGAAGCGGGGTTCTCCTACGAGCAGTACTTC. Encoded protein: CASSQDEAGFSYEQYF.

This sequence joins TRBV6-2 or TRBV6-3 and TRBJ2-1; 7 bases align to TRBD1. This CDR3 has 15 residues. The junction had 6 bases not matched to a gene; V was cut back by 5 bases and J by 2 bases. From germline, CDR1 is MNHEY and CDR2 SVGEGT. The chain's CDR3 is CASSESGTAYNEQFF. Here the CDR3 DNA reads TGTGCCAGCAGTGAATCCGGGACAGCCTACAATGAGCAGTTCTTC.